A single sample gave rise to the 27 T cell receptor beta chains below, sequenced in a study of cytomegalovirus exposure and HLA in healthy donors. Use of 60 Vbeta and 13 Jbeta primers characterized the PCR. Only in-frame clones appear in the TCRdb table, and some are missing; sequencing was by immunoSEQ multiplex PCR. The table shows about 150,000 clones, with over 70% occurring only once. Sequencing input: PBMCs. These receptors all come from a man under 40 in good health and CMV-seropositive.

The table lists this clone with a few counts. The chain employs TRBV2 and TRBJ1-1; weak D call: TRBD1 (5 bases). This CDR3 has 12 residues. Trimming took 1 base from V and 11 from J, leaving 11 bases between them. Germline V gene sequence: CDR1 SNHLY, CDR2 FYNNEI. CDR3 amino acids: CASSEGGGEAFF. In DNA, the CDR3 is TGTGCCAGCAGTGAAGGCGGGGGGGAGGCTTTCTTT.

This chain connects TRBV6-1 to TRBJ2-1, with 10 bases aligning to TRBD1. V lost 2 bases and J lost 8; bases outside the gene matches: 3. The CDR3 spans 14 residues. From germline, CDR1 is MNHNS and CDR2 SASEGT. Here the CDR3 DNA reads TGTGCCAGCAGTGAAAGCGGGACAGGGGATGAGCAGTTCTTC. Protein product: CASSESGTGDEQFF.

V is TRBV19 and J is TRBJ2-5; TRBD2 aligns across 7 bases. Trimming removed 8 bases from V and 4 bases from J; junction bases left unmatched: 10. The germline gives CDR1 LNHDA, CDR2 SQIVND (reference sequence). The CDR3 sequence is 14 residues long. CDR3 in DNA: TGTGCCAGTCAAAAAGGAGTAGCGGGAGAGACCCAGTACTTC. The encoded protein is CASQKGVAGETQYF.

The chain couples TRBV2 to TRBJ1-2; 7 bases are shared with TRBD1. The CDR3 totals 13 residues. Germline V gene data show CDR1 as SNHLY and CDR2 as FYNNEI. The J segment lost 3 bases and the V segment lost 7 bases, leaving 5 bases of the junction unmatched. The CDR3 DNA follows: TGTGCCAGCACGAGGGACAGTTACTATGGCTACACCTTC. This translates into CASTRDSYYGYTF.

This chain uses TRBV28 with TRBJ1-1; 10 bases fit TRBD1. Germline-derived CDR1 and CDR2 are MDHEN and SYDVKM. The CDR3 length is 16 residues. The J segment lost 7 bases and the V segment lost 2 bases, leaving 10 bases of the junction unmatched. CDR3 in DNA: TGTGCCAGCAGTTTACCCGGGACAGGGGTTAATGTTGAAGCTTTCTTT. As protein: CASSLPGTGVNVEAFF.

The chain employs TRBV9 and TRBJ2-7; 10 bases agree with TRBD2. The J segment lost 7 bases and the V segment lost 4 bases, leaving 23 bases of the junction unmatched. Germline-derived CDR1 and CDR2 are SGDLS and YYNGEE. The CDR3 is 19 residues long. CDR3 in amino acids: CASSPRSNSMLAGVGEQYF. CDR3 DNA sequence: TGTGCCAGCAGCCCCCGTTCAAATTCGATGCTAGCGGGAGTTGGAGAGCAGTACTTC.

The J gene is TRBJ1-4, the V gene TRBV28; D gene ambiguous. Germline assignment: CDR1 MDHEN and CDR2 SYDVKM. The length of the CDR3 is 14 residues. The V end lost 2 bases, the J end lost 7 bases, and 11 bases lay between the germline ends. The CDR3: CASSLEGAGEKLFF. The CDR3 DNA sequence: TGTGCCAGCAGTTTAGAAGGCGCAGGTGAAAAACTGTTTTTT.

The chain joins TRBV5-1 to TRBJ2-3; 8 bases map to TRBD1. The J segment lost 6 bases and the V segment lost 4 bases, leaving 13 bases of the junction unmatched. The CDR3 contains 16 residues. Germline CDR1 SGHRS, CDR2 YFSETQ. This CDR3 reads CASSQSPGQDTDTQYF. The CDR3 nucleotides are TGCGCCAGCAGCCAAAGCCCGGGACAGGACACCGATACGCAGTATTTT.

This rearrangement joins TRBV30 to TRBJ2-1, with 8 bases matching TRBD2. In germline, CDR1 is GTSNPN, CDR2 SVGIG (reference sequence). V dropped 3 bases and J dropped 1; count of bases not matched to a gene: 11. This CDR3 has 17 residues. The CDR3 spells CAWRAPSGGRSYNEQFF. Here the CDR3 DNA reads TGTGCCTGGAGAGCCCCCAGCGGGGGCCGGTCCTACAATGAGCAGTTCTTC.

The gene calls are TRBV5-1 and TRBJ2-2, with TRBD1 as a possible D gene (5 bases). The germline CDR1 and CDR2 sequences are SGHRS and YFSETQ. V gave up 0 bases and J gave up 7 bases, with 16 bases separating them. The CDR3 totals 16 residues. For the CDR3, the DNA is TGCGCCAGCAGCTTGGGAACGGCAGGGATTGACGGGGAGCTGTTTTTT. Its translation is CASSLGTAGIDGELFF.

For the CDR3, the DNA is TGTGCCAGCTCACTACAGGGGACCCTCAATCAGCCCCAGCATTTT. This encodes CASSLQGTLNQPQHF. The chain combines TRBV18 with TRBJ1-5; TRBD1 agrees at 7 bases. Germline loops: CDR1 KGHSH, CDR2 LQKENI. The V gene end was trimmed by 4 bases and the J gene end by 3 bases; junction bases not matched to a gene: 6. The length of the CDR3 is 15 residues. Looking up the rest from reference TRBV18 and TRBJ1-5 gives the full variable domain: NAGVMQNPRHLVRRRGQEARLRCSPMKGHSHVYWYRQLPEEGLKFMVYLQKENIIDESGMPKERFSAEFPKEGPSILRIQQVVRGDSAAYFCASSLQGTLNQPQHFGDGTRLSIL.

The V gene is TRBV7-2, the J gene TRBJ2-7; 9 nucleotides align to TRBD2. The CDR3 has 15 amino acids. The V gene end was trimmed by 1 base and the J gene end by 6 bases; junction bases not matched to a gene: 7. Germline V gene lookup returns CDR1 SGHTA and CDR2 FQGNSA. The CDR3 sequence is CASSLGTREGVEQYF. For the CDR3, the DNA is TGTGCCAGCAGCTTAGGTACGCGGGAGGGAGTCGAGCAGTACTTC.

The V call is TRBV10-2, the J call TRBJ1-5; 7 bases agree with TRBD1. V gave up 4 bases and J gave up 6 bases; unmatched junction bases: 9. This CDR3 is 15 amino acids long. CDR1 and CDR2 (germline): WSHSY, SAAADI. The CDR3 region is CASSGSRGTSQPQHF. The DNA for the CDR3 is TGCGCCAGCAGTGGGTCCAGGGGGACGTCTCAGCCCCAGCATTTT.

The sample holds a few counts of this clone. The chain couples TRBV10-2 to TRBJ1-1; the match to TRBD1 covers 7 bases. From germline, CDR1 is WSHSY and CDR2 SAAADI. This CDR3 is 12 amino acids long. V shed 6 bases and J 6 bases; nucleotides not matched to a gene: 4. CDR3 in amino acids: CASRDRASEAFF. CDR3 sequence (DNA): TGCGCCAGCAGAGACAGGGCTTCTGAAGCTTTCTTT.

The chain carries TRBV20-1 and TRBJ2-3; D is ambiguous. Trimming took 3 bases from V and 7 from J, leaving 8 bases between them. The CDR3 has 11 residues. The germline V gene encodes CDR1 DFQATT and CDR2 SNEGSKA (reference sequence). DNA for the CDR3: TGCAGTGCTAGTAGCCTCAATACGCAGTATTTT. Protein sequence: CSASSLNTQYF.

The rearrangement joins TRBV12-5 to TRBJ1-4, with D possibly being TRBD1 (5 bases). This CDR3 spans 17 amino acids. Germline lookup yields CDR1 LGHNT and CDR2 FRNRAP. V gave up 4 bases and J gave up 6 bases, with 21 bases separating them. In DNA form, the CDR3 reads TGTGCTAGTGGTTCCCATCAGGGCCAGGGCATAGATGAAAAACTGTTTTTT. It yields the protein CASGSHQGQGIDEKLFF.

The genes are TRBV11-2 and TRBJ2-7; 12 bases fit TRBD2. The J segment lost 6 bases and the V segment lost 3 bases, leaving 6 bases of the junction unmatched. The germline CDR1 and CDR2 sequences are SGHAT and FQNNGV. CDR3 length: 15 residues. The CDR3 is CASSFLAGGPGEQYF. The DNA for the CDR3 is TGTGCCAGCAGCTTTCTAGCGGGAGGGCCGGGCGAGCAGTACTTC.

The rearrangement joins TRBV6-5 to TRBJ2-3; D ambiguous. CDR3 length equals 16 residues. Germline V gene data show CDR1 as MNHEY and CDR2 as SVGAGI. The germline V and J ends were trimmed by 4 bases and 4 bases, with 18 bases remaining between them. CDR3 nucleotide sequence: TGTGCCAGCAGTTTTCCCGAAGCGTATAAGGCAGATACGCAGTATTTT. Protein sequence: CASSFPEAYKADTQYF.

The chain joins TRBV28 to TRBJ2-5; D is undetermined. The germline gives CDR1 MDHEN, CDR2 SYDVKM. Trimming took 8 bases from V and 11 from J, leaving 12 bases between them. This CDR3 is 10 amino acids long. For the CDR3, the DNA is TGTGCCAGCGGATTGATGGAGCAGTACTTC. Translation: CASGLMEQYF.

The chain combines TRBV7-8 with TRBJ2-7, with D hard to call. The V end was cut by 1 base, the J end by 5 bases, with 9 bases between. The CDR3 has 13 amino acids. Germline lookup yields CDR1 SGHVS and CDR2 FQNEAQ. The chain's CDR3 is CASSLDYRDEQYF. CDR3 nucleotide sequence: TGTGCCAGCAGCTTAGACTACCGCGACGAGCAGTACTTC.

This chain connects TRBV7-9 to TRBJ2-7; D perhaps matches TRBD1 (7 bases). Germline V gene data show CDR1 as SEHNR and CDR2 as FQNEAQ (reference sequence). The V gene lost 3 bases and the J gene lost 4 bases, with 13 bases spanning the gap. The CDR3 has 14 residues. The CDR3 spells CASSLQGGPYEQYF. For the CDR3, the DNA is TGTGCCAGCAGCTTGCAGGGGGGCCCTTACGAGCAGTACTTC.

CDR3 sequence reads: CASSWTTSKETQYF. The CDR3, as DNA: TGCGCCAGCAGCTGGACTACTTCGAAAGAGACCCAGTACTTC. J is TRBJ2-5 and V is TRBV5-1, with D possibly matching TRBD2 (6 bases). The CDR3 is made up of 14 amino acids. V lost 3 bases, J lost 3 bases, and 12 bases lay in between. In germline, CDR1 is SGHRS, CDR2 YFSETQ.

This chain connects TRBV2 to TRBJ1-6, with unresolved D. The germline CDR1 and CDR2 sequences are SNHLY and FYNNEI. Trimming pared 0 bases from V and 13 bases from J, leaving 16 bases between. This CDR3 spans 15 amino acids. The CDR3 DNA reads as TGTGCCAGCAGTGAAGCGACGTCGGAATCTAGGCCCCTCCACTTT. Residues: CASSEATSESRPLHF.

This clone was detected only a few times. The chain carries TRBV9 and TRBJ2-2, with 7 bases aligning to TRBD1. J was trimmed by 7 bases and V by 0 bases; bases with no gene match: 3. This CDR3 contains 14 residues. Germline V gene sequence: CDR1 SGDLS, CDR2 YYNGEE. The CDR3 sequence: CASSVEGGGGELFF. The CDR3, as DNA: TGTGCCAGCAGCGTAGAAGGGGGCGGCGGGGAGCTGTTTTTT. Combining the CDR3 with reference TRBV9 and TRBJ2-2 gives the whole variable domain DSGVTQTPKHLITATGQRVTLRCSPRSGDLSVYWYQQSLDQGLQFLIQYYNGEERAKGNILERFSAQQFPDLHSELNLSSLELGDSALYFCASSVEGGGGELFFGEGSRLTVL.

V and J are TRBV6-5 and TRBJ1-1; D might be TRBD1 (6 bases). Trimming pared 2 bases from V and 1 base from J, leaving 8 bases between. The CDR3 is 14 residues long. Germline V gene sequence: CDR1 MNHEY, CDR2 SVGAGI. The CDR3 region is CASSYRQENTEAFF. CDR3 sequence (DNA): TGTGCCAGCAGTTACCGACAGGAGAACACTGAAGCTTTCTTT.

This CDR3 reads CATSREPLNTDTQYF. In nucleotides, the CDR3 is TGTGCCACCAGCAGAGAGCCCCTAAACACAGATACGCAGTATTTT. The chain joins TRBV15 to TRBJ2-3; D gene uncertain. V was clipped by 0 bases and J by 2 bases, with 9 bases between them. This CDR3 contains 15 residues. Germline CDR1 LNHNV, CDR2 YYDKDF (reference sequence).

A few counts support this clone. This CDR3 reads CASSFRGGQATYEQYF. The CDR3, as DNA: TGTGCCAGCAGCTTCAGGGGGGGACAGGCGACCTACGAGCAGTACTTC. The chain carries TRBV5-8 and TRBJ2-7; maybe TRBD1 (8 bases). CDR1 SGHTS and CDR2 YDEGEE come from the germline V gene. Trimming shortened V by 2 bases and J by 2 bases, and 17 bases separated the two germline ends. CDR3 length equals 16 residues.